This record covers a single TCR beta chain. Original processing notes: How many nucleated cells were present was estimated from reference gene primer amplification. Profiled with immunoSEQ multiplex PCR; TCRdb holds only in-frame clones, not every one. The V and J calls and clone size are taken from that table; D and trimming were inferred from the DNA. The top ten clones hold approximately 3.3% of a sample with hundreds of thousands of clones, 86% of them seen once. This record belongs to a study of blood T cell repertoires in COVID-19. Trimming pared 5 bases from V and 3 bases from J, leaving 18 bases between. The length of the CDR3 is 16 residues. Looked up from germline, CDR1 is SGHTA and CDR2 is FQGNSA.

Sequencing was done on a sample of PBMCs or T cells enriched from blood (not recorded which). This chain connects TRBV7-2 to TRBJ2-3; possibly TRBD1 for D (7 bases). The TCR sequence derives from a woman between 50 and 59 years old in a cohort exposed to, infected with or recovered from COVID-19 (not recorded which). This CDR3 reads CASSNARGTETDTQYF. The DNA for the CDR3 is TGTGCCAGCAGCAACGCACGCGGGACAGAGACAGATACGCAGTATTTT.